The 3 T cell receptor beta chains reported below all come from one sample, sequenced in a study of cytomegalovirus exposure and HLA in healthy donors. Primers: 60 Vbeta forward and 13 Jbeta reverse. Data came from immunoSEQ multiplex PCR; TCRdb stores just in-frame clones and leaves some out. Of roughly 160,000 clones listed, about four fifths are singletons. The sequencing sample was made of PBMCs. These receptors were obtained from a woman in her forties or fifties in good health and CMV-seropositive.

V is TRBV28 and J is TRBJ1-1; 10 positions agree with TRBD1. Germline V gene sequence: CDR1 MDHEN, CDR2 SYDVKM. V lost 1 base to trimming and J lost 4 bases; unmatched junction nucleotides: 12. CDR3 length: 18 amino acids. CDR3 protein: CASSLLRGTGARGTEAFF. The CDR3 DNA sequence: TGTGCCAGCAGTTTATTAAGGGGGACAGGGGCGAGAGGCACTGAAGCTTTCTTT.

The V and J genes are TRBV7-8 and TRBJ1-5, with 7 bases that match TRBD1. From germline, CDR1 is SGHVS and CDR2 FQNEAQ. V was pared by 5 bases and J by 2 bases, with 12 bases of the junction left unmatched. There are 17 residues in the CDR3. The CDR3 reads CASSPRQGNNGNQPQHF. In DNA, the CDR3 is TGTGCCAGCAGCCCCCGACAGGGCAACAACGGCAATCAGCCCCAGCATTTT.

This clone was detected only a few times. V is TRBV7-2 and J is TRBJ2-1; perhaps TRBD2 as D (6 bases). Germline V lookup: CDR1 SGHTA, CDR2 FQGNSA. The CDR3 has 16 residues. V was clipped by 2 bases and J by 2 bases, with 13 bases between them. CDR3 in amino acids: CASSLLGGGAYNEQFF. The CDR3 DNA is TGTGCCAGCAGCTTATTGGGAGGAGGAGCCTACAATGAGCAGTTCTTC.